This T cell receptor (beta chain) was identified during a study of cytomegalovirus exposure and HLA in healthy donors. Sequenced by immunoSEQ multiplex PCR; TCRdb stores in-frame clones only, minus some. The table has more than 200,000 clones, roughly 87% seen once. CDR3 length: 14 amino acids. CDR1 and CDR2 (germline): SGHTS, YDEGEE. Trimming left V 4 bases short and J 2 bases short, with 13 bases between. Sequencing used PBMCs. This receptor was obtained from a man aged 18-30 years in good health and CMV-seropositive. The chain employs TRBV5-8 and TRBJ2-7; D is perhaps TRBD1 (5 bases). The CDR3: CASSPRTITYEQYF. The CDR3 DNA reads TGTGCCAGCAGCCCCCGGACAATTACCTACGAGCAGTACTTC. The full variable domain, rest sourced from reference TRBV5-8 and TRBJ2-7, is EAGVTQSPTHLIKTRGQQATLRCSPISGHTSVYWYQQALGLGLQFLLWYDEGEERNRGNFPPRFSGRQFPNYSSELNVNALELEDSALYLCASSPRTITYEQYFGPGTRLTVT.